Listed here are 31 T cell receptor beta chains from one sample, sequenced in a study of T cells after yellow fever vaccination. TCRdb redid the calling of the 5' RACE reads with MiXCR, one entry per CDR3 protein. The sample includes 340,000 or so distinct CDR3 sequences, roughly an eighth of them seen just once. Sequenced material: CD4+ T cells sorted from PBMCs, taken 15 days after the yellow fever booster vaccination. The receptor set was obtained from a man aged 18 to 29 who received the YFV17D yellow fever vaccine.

The CDR3 coding sequence is TGTGCCAGCAGTCTAGGGAGGGTTTCCGAAGCTTTCTTT. Its translation: CASSLGRVSEAFF. The chain employs TRBV28 and TRBJ1-1; D call uncertain. This CDR3 is built from 13 residues. Germline loops: CDR1 MDHEN, CDR2 SYDVKM. V was cut by 5 bases and J by 8 bases, with 15 bases left in between.

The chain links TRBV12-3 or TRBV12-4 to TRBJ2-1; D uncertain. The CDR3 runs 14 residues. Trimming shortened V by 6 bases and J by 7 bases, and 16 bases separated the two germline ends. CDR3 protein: CASSLRTLVNEQFF. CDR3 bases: TGTGCCAGCAGCTTACGGACGTTGGTGAATGAGCAGTTCTTC.

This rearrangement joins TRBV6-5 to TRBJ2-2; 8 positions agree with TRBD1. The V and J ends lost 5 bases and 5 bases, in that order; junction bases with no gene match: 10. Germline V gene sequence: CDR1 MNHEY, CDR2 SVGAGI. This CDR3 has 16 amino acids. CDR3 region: CASSRNPGQETGELFF. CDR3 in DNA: TGTGCCAGCAGTCGAAACCCGGGACAGGAGACCGGGGAGCTGTTTTTT.

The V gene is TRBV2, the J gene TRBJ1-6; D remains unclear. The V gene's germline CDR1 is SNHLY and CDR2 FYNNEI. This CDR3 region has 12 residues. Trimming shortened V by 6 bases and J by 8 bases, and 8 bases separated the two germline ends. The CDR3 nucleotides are TGTGCCAGCAGCGAGGACCATTCACCCCTCCACTTT. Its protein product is CASSEDHSPLHF.

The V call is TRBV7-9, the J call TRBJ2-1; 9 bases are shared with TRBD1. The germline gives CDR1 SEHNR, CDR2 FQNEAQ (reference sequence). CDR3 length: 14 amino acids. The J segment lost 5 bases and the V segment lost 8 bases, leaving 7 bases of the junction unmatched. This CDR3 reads CASVNRGLDNEQFF. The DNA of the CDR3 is TGTGCCAGCGTCAACAGGGGGCTCGACAATGAGCAGTTCTTC.

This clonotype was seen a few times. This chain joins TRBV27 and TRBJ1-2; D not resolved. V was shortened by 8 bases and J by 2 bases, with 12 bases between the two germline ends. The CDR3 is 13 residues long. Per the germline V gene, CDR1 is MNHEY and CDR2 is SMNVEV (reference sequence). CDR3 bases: TGTGCCAGCTGGACGGGCACCAACTATGGCTACACCTTC. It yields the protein CASWTGTNYGYTF.

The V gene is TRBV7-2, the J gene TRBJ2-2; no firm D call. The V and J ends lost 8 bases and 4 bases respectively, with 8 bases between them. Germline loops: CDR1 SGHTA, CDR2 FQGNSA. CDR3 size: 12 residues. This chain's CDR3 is CASGSSTGELFF. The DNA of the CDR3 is TGTGCCAGCGGATCGAGCACCGGGGAGCTGTTTTTT.

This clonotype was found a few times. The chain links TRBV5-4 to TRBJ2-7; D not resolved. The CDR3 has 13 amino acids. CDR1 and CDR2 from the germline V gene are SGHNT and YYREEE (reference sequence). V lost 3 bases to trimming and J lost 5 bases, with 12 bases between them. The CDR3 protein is CASSSFSRDEQYV. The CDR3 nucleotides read TGTGCCAGCAGCTCATTTTCCCGGGACGAGCAGTACGTC.

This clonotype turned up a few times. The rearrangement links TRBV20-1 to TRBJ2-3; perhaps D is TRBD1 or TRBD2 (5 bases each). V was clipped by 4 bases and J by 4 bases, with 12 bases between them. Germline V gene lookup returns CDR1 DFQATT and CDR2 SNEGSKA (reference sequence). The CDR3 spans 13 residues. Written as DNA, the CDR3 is TGCAGTGCTACCCCCGGGGCCCCAGATACGCAGTATTTT. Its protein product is CSATPGAPDTQYF.

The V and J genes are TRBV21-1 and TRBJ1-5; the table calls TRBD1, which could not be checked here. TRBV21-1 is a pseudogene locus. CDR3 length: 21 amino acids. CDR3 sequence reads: CASSKKKTGLRMRGGNQPQHF. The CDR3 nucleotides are TGTGCCAGCAGCAAAAAAAAGACAGGGTTAAGGATGCGAGGAGGCAATCAGCCCCAGCATTTT.

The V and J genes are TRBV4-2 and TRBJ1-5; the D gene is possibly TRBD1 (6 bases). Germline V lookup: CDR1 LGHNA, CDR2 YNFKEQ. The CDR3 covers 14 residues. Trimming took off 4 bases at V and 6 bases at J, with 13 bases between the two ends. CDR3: CASSPQGLPQPQHF. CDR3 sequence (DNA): TGTGCCAGCAGCCCCCAGGGGCTCCCTCAGCCCCAGCATTTT.

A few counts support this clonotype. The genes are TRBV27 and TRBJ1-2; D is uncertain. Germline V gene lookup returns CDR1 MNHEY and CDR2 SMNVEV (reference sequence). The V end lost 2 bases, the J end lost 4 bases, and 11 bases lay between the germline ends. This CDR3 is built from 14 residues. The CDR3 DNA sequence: TGTGCCAGCAGTTTAAGGGCACAGACCTATGGCTACACCTTC. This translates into CASSLRAQTYGYTF.

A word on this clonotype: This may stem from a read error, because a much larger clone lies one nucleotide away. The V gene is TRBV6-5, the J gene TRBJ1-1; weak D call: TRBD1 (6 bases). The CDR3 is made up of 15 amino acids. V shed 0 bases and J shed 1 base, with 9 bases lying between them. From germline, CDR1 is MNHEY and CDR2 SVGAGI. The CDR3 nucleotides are TGTGCCAGCAGTTACTCGGGGACAACGAACACTGAAGCTTTCTTT. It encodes CASSYSGTTNTEAFF.

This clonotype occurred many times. DNA for the CDR3: TGCGCCAGCAGCCAAGATACCAGGGTGGTCGTCGTCGAGCAGTACGTC. It codes for CASSQDTRVVVVEQYV. This chain uses TRBV4-3 with TRBJ2-7; the D gene is possibly TRBD1 (5 bases). Trimming removed 0 bases at V and 6 bases at J, with 18 bases between. Germline-derived CDR1 and CDR2 are LGHNA and YSLEER. The CDR3 has 16 amino acids.

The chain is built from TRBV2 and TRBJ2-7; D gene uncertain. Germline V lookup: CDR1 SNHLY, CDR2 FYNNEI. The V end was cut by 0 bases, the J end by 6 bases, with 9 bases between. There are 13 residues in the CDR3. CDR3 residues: CASSEAWVGEQYF. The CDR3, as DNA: TGTGCCAGCAGTGAAGCATGGGTTGGCGAGCAGTACTTC.

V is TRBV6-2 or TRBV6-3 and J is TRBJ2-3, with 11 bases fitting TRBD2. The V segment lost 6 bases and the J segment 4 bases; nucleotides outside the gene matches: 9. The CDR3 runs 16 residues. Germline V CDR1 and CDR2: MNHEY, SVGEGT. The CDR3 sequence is CASRRLAGSYSDTQYF. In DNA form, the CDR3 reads TGTGCCAGCAGACGACTAGCGGGGAGTTACTCAGATACGCAGTATTTT.

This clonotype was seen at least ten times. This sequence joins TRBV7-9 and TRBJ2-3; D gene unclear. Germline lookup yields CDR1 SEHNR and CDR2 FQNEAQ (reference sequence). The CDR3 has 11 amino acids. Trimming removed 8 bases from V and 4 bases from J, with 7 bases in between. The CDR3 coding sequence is TGTGCCAGCCCCAGCGCAGATACGCAGTATTTT. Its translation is CASPSADTQYF.

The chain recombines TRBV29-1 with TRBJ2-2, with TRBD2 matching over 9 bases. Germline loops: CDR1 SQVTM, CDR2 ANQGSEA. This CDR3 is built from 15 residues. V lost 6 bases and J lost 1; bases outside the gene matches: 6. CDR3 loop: CSVISGGGNTGELFF. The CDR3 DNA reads TGCAGCGTGATTAGCGGGGGTGGGAACACCGGGGAGCTGTTTTTT.

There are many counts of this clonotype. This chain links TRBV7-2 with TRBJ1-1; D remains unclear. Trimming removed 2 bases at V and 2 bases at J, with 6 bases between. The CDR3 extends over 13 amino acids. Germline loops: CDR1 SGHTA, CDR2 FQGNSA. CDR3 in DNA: TGTGCCAGCAGCTTATCAGAAAACACTGAAGCTTTCTTT. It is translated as CASSLSENTEAFF. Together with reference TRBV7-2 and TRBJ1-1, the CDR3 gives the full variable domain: GAGVSQSPSNKVTEKGKDVELRCDPISGHTALYWYRQSLGQGLEFLIYFQGNSAPDKSGLPSDRFSAERTGGSVSTLTIQRTQQEDSAVYLCASSLSENTEAFFGQGTRLTVV.

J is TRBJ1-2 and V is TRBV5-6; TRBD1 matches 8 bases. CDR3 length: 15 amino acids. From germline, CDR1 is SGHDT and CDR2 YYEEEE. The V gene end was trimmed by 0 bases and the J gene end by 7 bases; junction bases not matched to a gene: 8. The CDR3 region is CASSLGQGTWAGYTF. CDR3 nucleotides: TGTGCCAGCAGCTTGGGACAGGGGACGTGGGCTGGCTACACCTTC.

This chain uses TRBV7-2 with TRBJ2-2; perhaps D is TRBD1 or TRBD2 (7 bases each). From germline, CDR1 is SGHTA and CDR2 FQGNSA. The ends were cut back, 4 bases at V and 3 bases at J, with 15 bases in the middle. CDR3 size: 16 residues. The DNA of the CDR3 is TGTGCCAGCAGCTCAGGGGGGACTACCTACACCGGGGAGCTGTTTTTT. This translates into CASSSGGTTYTGELFF.

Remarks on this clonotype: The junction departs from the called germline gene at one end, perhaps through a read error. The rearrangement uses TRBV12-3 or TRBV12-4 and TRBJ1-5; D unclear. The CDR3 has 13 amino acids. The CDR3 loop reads CAGSLGQGQPQHF. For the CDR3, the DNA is TGTGCCGGCAGTTTAGGGCAAGGTCAGCCCCAGCATTTT.

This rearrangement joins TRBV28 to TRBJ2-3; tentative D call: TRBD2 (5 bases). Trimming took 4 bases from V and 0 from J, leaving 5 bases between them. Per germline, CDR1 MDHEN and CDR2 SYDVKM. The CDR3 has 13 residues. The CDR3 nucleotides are TGTGCCAGCAGTTGGACTAGCACAGATACGCAGTATTTT. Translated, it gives CASSWTSTDTQYF. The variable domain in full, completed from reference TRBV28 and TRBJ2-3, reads DVKVTQSSRYLVKRTGEKVFLECVQDMDHENMFWYRQDPGLGLRLIYFSYDVKMKEKGDIPEGYSVSREKKERFSLILESASTNQTSMYLCASSWTSTDTQYFGPGTRLTVL.

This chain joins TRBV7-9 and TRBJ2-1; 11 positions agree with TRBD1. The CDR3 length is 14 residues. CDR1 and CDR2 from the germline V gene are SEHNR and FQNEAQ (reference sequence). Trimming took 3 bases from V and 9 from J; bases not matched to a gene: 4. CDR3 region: CASSLGTGGIEQFF. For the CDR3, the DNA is TGTGCCAGCAGCTTGGGGACAGGGGGTATTGAGCAGTTCTTC.

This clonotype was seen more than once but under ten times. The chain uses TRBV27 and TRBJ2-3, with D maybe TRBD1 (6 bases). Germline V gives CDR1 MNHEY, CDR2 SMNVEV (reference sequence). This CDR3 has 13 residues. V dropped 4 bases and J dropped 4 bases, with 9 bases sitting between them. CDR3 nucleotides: TGTGCCAGCAGTTCACAGGGCCCAGATACGCAGTATTTT. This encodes CASSSQGPDTQYF.

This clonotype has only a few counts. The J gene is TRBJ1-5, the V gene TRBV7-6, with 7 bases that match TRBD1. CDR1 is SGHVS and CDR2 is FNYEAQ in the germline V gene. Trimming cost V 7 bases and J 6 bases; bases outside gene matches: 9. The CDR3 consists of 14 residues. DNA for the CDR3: TGTGCCAGCACCCGGGACAGAGGTGGTCAGCCCCAGCATTTT. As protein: CASTRDRGGQPQHF.

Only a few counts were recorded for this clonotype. CDR3 bases: TGCAGTGCTATTAAGTTCGGGACAGGGCAGCCCCAGCATTTT. Protein: CSAIKFGTGQPQHF. The rearrangement links TRBV20-1 to TRBJ1-5; 9 bases match TRBD1. This CDR3 region has 14 residues. Germline trimming cut 4 bases from V and 7 bases from J; bases unmatched to any gene: 8. Germline CDR1 is DFQATT and CDR2 is SNEGSKA (reference sequence).

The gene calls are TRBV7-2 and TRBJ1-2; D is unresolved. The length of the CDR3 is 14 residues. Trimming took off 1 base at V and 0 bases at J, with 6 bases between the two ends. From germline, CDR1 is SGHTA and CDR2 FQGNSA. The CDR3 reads CASSLVRANYGYTF. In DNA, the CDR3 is TGTGCCAGCAGCTTAGTTCGAGCTAACTATGGCTACACCTTC.

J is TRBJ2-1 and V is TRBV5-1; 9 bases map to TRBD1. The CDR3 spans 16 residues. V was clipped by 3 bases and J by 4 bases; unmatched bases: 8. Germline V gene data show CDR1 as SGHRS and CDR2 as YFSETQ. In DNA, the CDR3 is TGCGCCAGCAGCTCGGCCACAGGGGGCGTTTACAATGAGCAGTTCTTC. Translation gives CASSSATGGVYNEQFF.

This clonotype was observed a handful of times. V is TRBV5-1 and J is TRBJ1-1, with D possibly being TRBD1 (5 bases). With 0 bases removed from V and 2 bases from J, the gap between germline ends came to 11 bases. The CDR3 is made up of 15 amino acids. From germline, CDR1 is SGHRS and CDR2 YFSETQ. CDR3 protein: CASSLVFGANTEAFF. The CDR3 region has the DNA TGCGCCAGCAGCTTGGTGTTTGGGGCTAACACTGAAGCTTTCTTT.

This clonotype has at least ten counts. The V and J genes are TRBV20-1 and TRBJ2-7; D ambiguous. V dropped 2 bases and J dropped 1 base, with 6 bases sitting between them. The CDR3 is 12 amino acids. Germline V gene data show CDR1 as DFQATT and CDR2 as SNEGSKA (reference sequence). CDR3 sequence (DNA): TGCAGTGCTAGATACCGATCCTACGAGCAGTACGTC. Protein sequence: CSARYRSYEQYV.